This TCR beta chain stems from a study of shared clonotypes between healthy human individuals. Study findings and constraints: When compared with the clonotypes that were shared by all four sorted-subset donors, the non-shared clonotypes turned out to have lower generation probabilities.

Generated by immunoSEQ multiplex PCR, the TCRdb table keeps only in-frame clones and is missing some. The sample comprises over 950,000 clones, roughly 77% of which are singletons, and 0.7% to 0.95% rests with the top ten. This CDR3 is 17 amino acids long. The junction had 1 base not matched to a gene; V was cut back by 0 bases and J by 1 base. The germline CDR1 and CDR2 sequences are ENHRY and SYGVKD. Donors included only healthy HIV-negative adults lacking recent acute infections or vaccinations. A few counts support this clone. Its target is not known. Sequencing was carried out using memory CD4+ T cells from PBMCs. As for subset: CD45RA-negative fraction. This TCR derives from a man aged 18 to 30 in good health. Some clones in this sample may be carry-over from other donors' samples. The rearrangement links TRBV10-3 to TRBJ2-2, with 11 bases aligning to TRBD2. The CDR3 sequence: CAISESGLAVNTGELFF. DNA for the CDR3: TGTGCCATCAGTGAGTCGGGACTAGCGGTGAACACCGGGGAGCTGTTTTTT.